What follows describes a single T cell receptor beta chain. Germline CDR1 LNHDA, CDR2 SQIVND (reference sequence). The CDR3 consists of 18 residues. V was trimmed by 3 bases and J by 0 bases, leaving 20 bases between them. Assay used: immunoSEQ multiplex PCR; TCRdb lists only in-frame clones, some missing. The table includes more than 35,000 clones, about 88% detected once. This sample is part of a study of blood T cell repertoires in COVID-19. The clonotype comes from a human donor in a cohort sampled during active COVID-19. V usage is TRBV19 and J usage is TRBJ1-2; possibly TRBD1 for D (5 bases). The sample taken for sequencing was peripheral blood. The CDR3 DNA sequence: TGTGCCAGTAGTATTCCCGCGGCCAGGGTTGGAGCTAACTATGGCTACACCTTC. Protein product: CASSIPAARVGANYGYTF.